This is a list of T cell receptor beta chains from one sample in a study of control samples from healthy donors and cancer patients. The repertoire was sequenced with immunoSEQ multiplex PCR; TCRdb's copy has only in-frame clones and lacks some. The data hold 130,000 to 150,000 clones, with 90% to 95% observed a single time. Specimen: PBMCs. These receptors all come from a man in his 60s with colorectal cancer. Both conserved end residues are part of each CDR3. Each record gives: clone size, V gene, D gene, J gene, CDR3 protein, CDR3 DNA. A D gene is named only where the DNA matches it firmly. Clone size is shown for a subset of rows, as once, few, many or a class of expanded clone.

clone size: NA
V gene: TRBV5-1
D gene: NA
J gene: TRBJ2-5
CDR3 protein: CASSLDGREAETQYF
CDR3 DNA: TGCGCCAGCAGCTTGGATGGCAGGGAGGCGGAGACCCAGTACTTC

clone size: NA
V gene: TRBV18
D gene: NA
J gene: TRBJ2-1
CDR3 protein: CASSPPGGAGIGEQFF
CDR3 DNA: TGTGCCAGCTCACCACCCGGAGGGGCGGGAATAGGTGAGCAGTTCTTC

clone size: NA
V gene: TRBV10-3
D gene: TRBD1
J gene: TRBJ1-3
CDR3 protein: CATKAGGGGNTIYF
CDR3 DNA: TGTGCCACCAAAGCAGGGGGCGGTGGAAACACCATATATTTT

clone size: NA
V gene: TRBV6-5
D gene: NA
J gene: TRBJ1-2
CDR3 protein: CASSPDGYYGYTF
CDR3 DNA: TGTGCCAGCAGTCCCGACGGGTACTATGGCTACACCTTC

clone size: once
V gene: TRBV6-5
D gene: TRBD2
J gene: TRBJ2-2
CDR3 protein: CASTRAGGQPGELFF
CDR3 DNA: TGTGCCAGCACCCGAGCGGGGGGCCAACCCGGGGAGCTGTTTTTT

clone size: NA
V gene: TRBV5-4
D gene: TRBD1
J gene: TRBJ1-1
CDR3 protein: CASSLIDRVATEAFF
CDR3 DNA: TGTGCCAGCAGCTTGATCGACAGGGTGGCCACTGAAGCTTTCTTT

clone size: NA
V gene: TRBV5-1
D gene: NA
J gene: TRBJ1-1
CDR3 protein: CASSFRPQPTEAFF
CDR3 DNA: TGCGCCAGCAGCTTCCGACCTCAGCCCACTGAAGCTTTCTTT

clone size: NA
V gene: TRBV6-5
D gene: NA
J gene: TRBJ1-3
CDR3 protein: CASSSLGDTIYF
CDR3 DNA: TGTGCCAGCAGTTCCCTGGGCGACACCATATATTTT

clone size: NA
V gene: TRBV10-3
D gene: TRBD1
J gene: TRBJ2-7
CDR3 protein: CAISESDRGGSYEQYF
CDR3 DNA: TGTGCCATCAGTGAGTCCGACAGGGGGGGGTCCTACGAGCAGTACTTC

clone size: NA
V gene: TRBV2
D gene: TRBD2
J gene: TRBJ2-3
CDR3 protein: CASSWGLAGTDTQYF
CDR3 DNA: TGTGCCAGCAGTTGGGGACTAGCGGGCACAGATACGCAGTATTTT

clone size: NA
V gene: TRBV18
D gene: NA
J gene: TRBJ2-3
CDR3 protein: CASSLGGAAASTDTQYF
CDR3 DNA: TGTGCCAGCTCCCTGGGTGGGGCGGCAGCTAGCACAGATACGCAGTATTTT

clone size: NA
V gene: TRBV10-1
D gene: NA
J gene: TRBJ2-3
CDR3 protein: CASSPEGTGTDTQYF
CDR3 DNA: TGCGCCAGCAGTCCCGAAGGAACAGGGACAGATACGCAGTATTTT

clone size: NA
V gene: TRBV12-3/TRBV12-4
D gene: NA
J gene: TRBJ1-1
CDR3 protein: CASSLTFAEAFF
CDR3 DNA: TGTGCCAGCAGTTTAACCTTCGCCGAAGCTTTCTTT

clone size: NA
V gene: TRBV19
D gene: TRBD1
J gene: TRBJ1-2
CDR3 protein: CASSPGTGPLGGYTF
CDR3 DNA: TGTGCCAGTAGTCCAGGGACAGGACCATTGGGGGGCTACACCTTC

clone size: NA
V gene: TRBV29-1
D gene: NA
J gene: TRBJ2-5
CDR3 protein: CSVDGGRETQYF
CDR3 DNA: TGCAGCGTTGACGGGGGTAGGGAGACCCAGTACTTC

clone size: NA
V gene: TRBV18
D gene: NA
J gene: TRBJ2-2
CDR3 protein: CASSPMASNTGELFF
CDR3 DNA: TGTGCCAGCTCACCAATGGCCTCGAACACCGGGGAGCTGTTTTTT

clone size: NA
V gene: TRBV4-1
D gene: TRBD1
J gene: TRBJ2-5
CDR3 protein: CASSQGTGDWETQYF
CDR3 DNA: TGCGCCAGCAGCCAGGGGACAGGTGATTGGGAGACCCAGTACTTC

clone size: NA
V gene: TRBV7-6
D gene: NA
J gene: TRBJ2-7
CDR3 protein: CASSLAQSVLSSYEQYF
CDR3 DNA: TGTGCCAGCAGCTTAGCTCAGTCGGTCTTGAGCTCCTACGAGCAGTACTTC

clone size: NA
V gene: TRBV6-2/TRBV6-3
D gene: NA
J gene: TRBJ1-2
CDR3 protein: CASSYVGALGYTF
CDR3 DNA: TGTGCCAGCAGTTACGTAGGGGCACTTGGCTACACCTTC

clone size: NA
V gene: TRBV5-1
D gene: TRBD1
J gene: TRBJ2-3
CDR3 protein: CASSQDRGRTDTQYF
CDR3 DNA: TGCGCCAGCAGCCAGGACAGGGGGCGGACAGATACGCAGTATTTT

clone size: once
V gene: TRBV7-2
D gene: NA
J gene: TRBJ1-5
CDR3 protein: CASSSSLHSNQPQHF
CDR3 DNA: TGTGCCAGCAGCTCCTCCTTGCATAGCAATCAGCCCCAGCATTTT

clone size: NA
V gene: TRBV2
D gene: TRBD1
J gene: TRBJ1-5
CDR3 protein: CASSVLQGSQPQHF
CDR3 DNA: TGTGCCAGCAGCGTCCTACAGGGGAGTCAGCCCCAGCATTTT

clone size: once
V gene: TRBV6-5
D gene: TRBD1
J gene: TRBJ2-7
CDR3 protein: CASSYFTGGTYEQYF
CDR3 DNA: TGTGCCAGCAGTTACTTCACAGGGGGCACCTACGAGCAGTACTTC